The 14 T cell receptor beta chains below were found in one sample sequenced in a study of response to subunit inactivated influenza vaccine. TCRdb ran MiXCR on the RT-PCR reads and lists one entry per CDR3 protein. The repertoire holds about 520,000 distinct CDR3 sequences, with 9.5% to 13% as singletons. The sequencing here drew on PBMCs from blood, taken roughly 48 days after vaccination. Every receptor here comes from a man aged 50 or older who received an inactivated influenza vaccine.

This chain connects TRBV4-3 to TRBJ2-5; tentative D call: TRBD1 (7 bases). The germline V gene encodes CDR1 LGHNA and CDR2 YSLEER. This CDR3 comprises 14 residues. V gave up 1 base and J gave up 7 bases, with 13 bases separating them. The CDR3 DNA is TGCGCCAGCAGCCAAGGGACTCAGGGGGGGACCCAGTACTTC. This encodes CASSQGTQGGTQYF.

This clonotype was found many times. The chain couples TRBV6-2 or TRBV6-3 to TRBJ2-7; 11 bases align to TRBD2. Germline values: CDR1 MNHEY, CDR2 SVGEGT. V lost 6 bases to trimming and J lost 4 bases; unmatched junction nucleotides: 5. There are 14 residues in the CDR3. CDR3 coding DNA: TGTGCCAGCAGGACTAGCGGGATATCTTACGAGCAGTACTTC. Protein sequence: CASRTSGISYEQYF.

This clonotype came up a few times. The V gene is TRBV6-1, the J gene TRBJ2-1, with 11 bases lining up with TRBD2. The CDR3 totals 16 residues. CDR1 and CDR2 (germline): MNHNS, SASEGT. V gave up 6 bases and J gave up 8 bases; unmatched junction bases: 12. This chain's CDR3 is CASSKFTSGSIYEQFF. CDR3 nucleotide sequence: TGTGCCAGCAGCAAATTTACTAGCGGGAGTATTTATGAGCAGTTCTTC.

The chain recombines TRBV7-9 with TRBJ1-1; tentatively, D is TRBD1 (6 bases). The CDR3 is made up of 13 amino acids. V lost 7 bases and J 4 bases, leaving 13 bases between the germline ends. The germline gives CDR1 SEHNR, CDR2 FQNEAQ (reference sequence). For the CDR3, the DNA is TGTGCCAGCAACCAAGGGGACATCACTGAAGCTTTCTTT. Translating it yields CASNQGDITEAFF. Full variable domain (outside the CDR3, taken from reference TRBV7-9 and TRBJ1-1): DTGVSQNPRHKITKRGQNVTFRCDPISEHNRLYWYRQTLGQGPEFLTYFQNEAQLEKSRLLSDRFSAERPKGSFSTLEIQRTEQGDSAMYLCASNQGDITEAFFGQGTRLTVV.

This clonotype was seen many times. This sequence joins TRBV7-2 and TRBJ1-5; D is ambiguous. V lost 5 bases and J lost 6, with 14 bases in between. The CDR3 is 14 residues long. CDR1 is SGHTA and CDR2 is FQGNSA in the germline V gene. DNA for the CDR3: TGTGCCAGCAGCCCAGCCTGGGCAGGTCAGCCCCAGCATTTT. This sequence encodes CASSPAWAGQPQHF.

There are a few counts of this clonotype. This sequence joins TRBV28 and TRBJ1-1, with 9 bases lining up with TRBD1. Germline V gene lookup returns CDR1 MDHEN and CDR2 SYDVKM. The CDR3 is 14 residues long. With V trimmed by 8 bases and J by 1 base, 5 bases remained unmatched. The CDR3 DNA reads TGTGCCAGCTCGACAGGGGGGGAGAACACTGAAGCTTTCTTT. Its protein product is CASSTGGENTEAFF.

This clonotype was recorded at least ten times. The V call is TRBV20-1, the J call TRBJ2-5; D could derive from TRBD1 or TRBD2 (5 bases each). The germline gives CDR1 DFQATT, CDR2 SNEGSKA (reference sequence). The V gene lost 0 bases and the J gene lost 8 bases, with 10 bases spanning the gap. CDR3 length: 12 residues. The chain's CDR3 is CSARDGGSTQYF. The CDR3 nucleotides are TGCAGTGCTAGAGATGGGGGTTCAACCCAGTACTTC.

This clonotype was observed a few times. The genes are TRBV7-6 and TRBJ2-7; 7 bases fit TRBD1. The CDR3 extends over 14 amino acids. The trim removed 5 bases at V and 1 base at J, leaving 5 bases unmatched. Germline CDR1 reads SGHVS; CDR2 reads FNYEAQ. The CDR3, as DNA: TGTGCCAGCAGCATTGGGACAGATTCCTACGAGCAGTACTTC. This codes for CASSIGTDSYEQYF.

This clonotype was observed at least ten times. This chain joins TRBV7-9 and TRBJ2-2; the D is unclear. This CDR3 spans 15 amino acids. The germline V gene has CDR1 SEHNR and CDR2 FQNEAQ (reference sequence). Deletions cut 3 bases from V and 3 bases from J, with 11 bases between. The CDR3 coding sequence is TGTGCCAGCAGCTTGGAACAGTGGTACACCGGGGAGCTGTTTTTT. It is translated as CASSLEQWYTGELFF. Complete variable domain (other parts from reference TRBV7-9 and TRBJ2-2): DTGVSQNPRHKITKRGQNVTFRCDPISEHNRLYWYRQTLGQGPEFLTYFQNEAQLEKSRLLSDRFSAERPKGSFSTLEIQRTEQGDSAMYLCASSLEQWYTGELFFGEGSRLTVL.

This chain connects TRBV3-1 to TRBJ1-2; possibly TRBD1 for D (5 bases). Germline CDR1 LGHDT, CDR2 YNNKEL (reference sequence). Trimming removed 4 bases at V and 8 bases at J, with 17 bases between. CDR3 size: 14 residues. CDR3 sequence (DNA): TGTGCCAGCAGCCTGGACGCAGGGACTCGCGGCTACACCTTC. Translated: CASSLDAGTRGYTF.

The gene calls are TRBV7-9 and TRBJ1-2; D is ambiguous. Per the germline V gene, CDR1 is SEHNR and CDR2 is FQNEAQ (reference sequence). V was pared by 6 bases and J by 2 bases, with 16 bases between. The CDR3 runs 15 residues. The CDR3 here is CASRLDQVTNYGYTF. CDR3 bases: TGTGCCAGCAGGTTGGACCAGGTCACCAACTATGGCTACACCTTC.

The table lists this clonotype with a few counts. The chain employs TRBV20-1 and TRBJ2-7; D is uncertain. This CDR3 has 18 residues. Germline V gives CDR1 DFQATT, CDR2 SNEGSKA (reference sequence). The ends were cut back, 4 bases at V and 3 bases at J, with 28 bases in the middle. The CDR3: CSAMSHAPTYPSLYEQYF. CDR3 sequence (DNA): TGCAGTGCTATGAGCCACGCCCCAACATACCCCTCCCTCTACGAGCAGTACTTC.

The rearrangement uses TRBV6-1 and TRBJ1-1; the D is unclear. CDR1 and CDR2 from the germline V gene are MNHNS and SASEGT. Between the trimmed V and J ends, which lost 6 bases and 4 bases, there was a span of 15 bases. The CDR3 runs to 14 residues. CDR3 region: CASSTSGRSTEAFF. DNA of the CDR3: TGTGCCAGCAGCACGTCGGGGAGGAGCACTGAAGCTTTCTTT.

This clonotype was seen many times. J is TRBJ2-3 and V is TRBV30, with D maybe TRBD2 (7 bases). Germline loops: CDR1 GTSNPN, CDR2 SVGIG (reference sequence). V lost 7 bases, J lost 8 bases, and 19 bases lay in between. This CDR3 comprises 13 residues. The CDR3 sequence: CASTSGGAGTQYF. CDR3 nucleotides: TGTGCCTCTACTAGTGGGGGGGCCGGTACGCAGTATTTT.